This T cell receptor beta chain was sequenced for a study of control samples from healthy donors and cancer patients. Sequencing used immunoSEQ multiplex PCR; TCRdb keeps in-frame clones, though not all of them. The sample shows under 450,000 clones, around 90% of them seen only once. Between the trimmed V and J ends, which lost 7 bases and 6 bases, there was a span of 10 bases. Looked up from germline, CDR1 is MNHEY and CDR2 is SVGAGI. The CDR3 runs to 11 residues. The sample taken for sequencing was PBMCs. The source of this sequence is a man aged 40-49 years with head and neck cancer. The rearrangement uses TRBV6-5 and TRBJ2-7, with D uncertain. The CDR3 sequence is CASTSVGEQYF. The CDR3 DNA reads TGTGCCAGCACCTCTGTCGGCGAGCAGTACTTC.